This is a list of T cell receptor beta chains from one sample in a study of blood T cell repertoires in COVID-19. Libraries were prepared by immunoSEQ multiplex PCR; TCRdb keeps only in-frame clonotypes and omits some of them. This sample has 65,000 to 75,000 clones, with 80% to 90% found just once. Input material: peripheral blood. These receptors were taken from a woman aged 50 to 60 with active COVID-19. CDR3s include the opening cysteine and the closing phenylalanine or tryptophan. The D gene is left open where the match is weak. Expanded clones are given a class, and other clones once, few, many or no size at all.

length: 14; size: NA; J: TRBJ2-1; V: TRBV9; D: TRBD2; CDR3: CASSELAGYNEQFF; DNA: TGTGCCAGCAGCGAACTAGCGGGCTACAATGAGCAGTTCTTC
length: 15; size: NA; J: TRBJ2-7; V: TRBV5-4; D: NA; CDR3: CASSLAGRVSDEQYF; DNA: TGTGCCAGCAGCTTGGCCGGCAGGGTGAGCGACGAGCAGTACTTC
length: 17; size: NA; J: TRBJ2-3; V: TRBV2; D: TRBD2; CDR3: CASSGNRLAGDTDTQYF; DNA: TGTGCCAGCAGTGGGAACCGACTAGCGGGGGACACAGATACGCAGTATTTT
length: 14; size: NA; J: TRBJ2-7; V: TRBV28; D: NA; CDR3: CASSLFGSRYEQYF; DNA: TGTGCCAGCAGTTTATTCGGGAGTCGGTACGAGCAGTACTTC
length: 14; size: NA; J: TRBJ1-2; V: TRBV30; D: NA; CDR3: CAWNRGSPYNGYTF; DNA: TGTGCCTGGAACCGGGGTTCCCCTTATAATGGCTACACCTTC
length: 15; size: NA; J: TRBJ2-1; V: TRBV7-9; D: TRBD2; CDR3: CASSLPSGSGDEQFF; DNA: TGTGCCAGCAGCTTACCTAGCGGGAGTGGCGATGAGCAGTTCTTC
length: 13; size: NA; J: TRBJ2-5; V: TRBV25-1; D: NA; CDR3: CASSDSGIETQYF; DNA: TGTGCCAGCAGTGACTCAGGGATCGAGACCCAGTACTTC
length: 13; size: NA; J: TRBJ1-2; V: TRBV18; D: TRBD1; CDR3: CASSPSTGEGYTF; DNA: TGTGCCAGCTCACCATCTACAGGGGAGGGCTACACCTTC
length: 16; size: NA; J: TRBJ2-1; V: TRBV6-2/TRBV6-3; D: TRBD2; CDR3: CASSYSSGRSYNEQFF; DNA: TGTGCCAGCAGTTACTCTAGCGGGAGGTCCTACAATGAGCAGTTCTTC
length: 13; size: NA; J: TRBJ1-6; V: TRBV10-3; D: TRBD1; CDR3: CAIGRDRESPLHF; DNA: TGTGCCATTGGCCGGGACAGGGAGTCACCCCTCCACTTT
length: 15; size: once; J: TRBJ2-6; V: TRBV19; D: TRBD1; CDR3: CASSKDRAGANVLTF; DNA: TGTGCCAGTAGTAAGGACAGGGCTGGGGCCAACGTCCTGACTTTC
length: 17; size: NA; J: TRBJ2-1; V: TRBV27; D: TRBD1; CDR3: CASSSLGTGGSSDEQFF; DNA: TGTGCCAGCAGTTCTCTCGGGACAGGGGGTTCATCCGATGAGCAGTTCTTC
length: 13; size: NA; J: TRBJ1-4; V: TRBV2; D: TRBD1; CDR3: CASRGTANEKLFF; DNA: TGTGCCAGCAGAGGGACAGCAAATGAAAAACTGTTTTTT
length: 15; size: NA; J: TRBJ2-7; V: TRBV6-5; D: TRBD1; CDR3: CASSSPGTGDYEQYF; DNA: TGTGCCAGCAGTTCCCCCGGGACAGGAGACTACGAGCAGTACTTC